This TCR beta chain derives from a study of blood T cell repertoires in COVID-19. Study details: Researchers got acute and convalescent COVID-19 samples from the United States, Italy and Spain.

Authors' analysis steps: The authors estimated nucleated cell counts from reference gene primer amplification. TCRdb's copy holds only in-frame clones and misses some; the assay was immunoSEQ multiplex PCR. The DNA gave D and trimming, while V, J and clone size come from that table. The sample has 300,000 to 400,000 clones; roughly 87% are singletons. This CDR3 is 15 amino acids long. Germline-derived CDR1 and CDR2 are GTSNPN and SVGIG (reference sequence). V was clipped by 5 bases and J by 5 bases; unmatched bases: 6. The chain carries TRBV30 and TRBJ2-2, with TRBD2 identical over 12 bases. Sequencing was carried out using peripheral blood. The origin of this receptor is a man aged 25-40 years with COVID-19, enrolled during active disease. This chain's CDR3 is CAWASGRARTGELFF. The DNA for the CDR3 is TGTGCCTGGGCTAGCGGGAGGGCCCGAACCGGGGAGCTGTTTTTT.